This entry is about one T cell receptor beta chain. Its antigen is unknown. The entry originates in a study of cytomegalovirus exposure and HLA in healthy donors. Study-level points and caveats: The likely explanation for a cluster of highly shared sequence variants was sequencing artifact.

With 60 Vbeta and 13 Jbeta primers, the PCR was carried out. Some clones are missing from TCRdb's copy, which holds only in-frame ones; the method was immunoSEQ multiplex PCR. Of 110,000 to 150,000 clones in the sample, around 82% were seen once. Trimming stripped 3 bases from V and 10 bases from J, with 9 bases between. This CDR3 region has 11 residues. CDR1 and CDR2 (germline): MNHNS, SASEGT. The sequencing sample was made of PBMCs. The chain has TRBV6-1 and TRBJ1-1, with unresolved D. The sequence derives from a female donor in good health and CMV-seronegative. The CDR3 loop reads CASSDPEGAFF. CDR3 nucleotide sequence: TGTGCCAGCAGTGACCCCGAGGGAGCTTTCTTT.